This T cell receptor (beta chain) was documented in a study of identical twins. This clonotype occurred a few times. Germline V gene sequence: CDR1 MNHEY, CDR2 SMNVEV (reference sequence). After removal of 3 bases from V and 5 bases from J, the junction contained 11 bases not matched to a gene. The CDR3 is 16 residues long. After template switching added a universal primer site, the resulting cDNA carried unique molecular identifiers. TCRdb independently ran MiXCR on the 5' RACE reads; one entry per CDR3 protein. The table lists around 230,000 distinct CDR3 sequences, about 6.7% of them singletons. The data also belong to a second study, concerning T cells expressing NK-cell markers. That work adds: Obtained from sorted CD3+CD56+NKG2C+, CD3+CD56+NKG2C- and CD3+CD56-NKG2C+ T cells were the TCR beta repertoires. As a fraction of CD8+ T cells, dominant NKG2C+ clonotypes reached roughly 1.0-7.0% in six or seven donors.

Specimen: CD8+ T cells sorted from blood. The chain uses TRBV27 and TRBJ2-5; 8 bases line up with TRBD2. The source is a woman aged 18-35 years in good health. The CDR3 DNA is TGTGCCAGCAGTTTTGGCGGGGGGCCTACATGGGAGACCCAGTACTTC. It yields the protein CASSFGGGPTWETQYF.